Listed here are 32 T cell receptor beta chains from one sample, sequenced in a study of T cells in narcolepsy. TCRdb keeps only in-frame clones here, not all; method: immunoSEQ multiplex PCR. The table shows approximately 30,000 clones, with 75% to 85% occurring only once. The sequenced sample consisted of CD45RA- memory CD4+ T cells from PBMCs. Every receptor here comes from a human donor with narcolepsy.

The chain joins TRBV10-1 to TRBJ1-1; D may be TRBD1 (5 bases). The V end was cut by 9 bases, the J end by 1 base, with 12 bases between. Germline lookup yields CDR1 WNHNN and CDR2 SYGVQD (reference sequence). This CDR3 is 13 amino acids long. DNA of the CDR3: TGCGCCAGTAAAAATACAGGGAACACTGAAGCTTTCTTT. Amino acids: CASKNTGNTEAFF.

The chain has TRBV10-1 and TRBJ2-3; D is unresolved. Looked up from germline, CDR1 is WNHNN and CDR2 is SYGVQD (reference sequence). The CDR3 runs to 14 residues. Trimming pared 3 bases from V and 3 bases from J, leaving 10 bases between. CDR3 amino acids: CASSDGSVTDTQYF. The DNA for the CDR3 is TGCGCCAGCAGTGATGGCAGTGTAACAGATACGCAGTATTTT.

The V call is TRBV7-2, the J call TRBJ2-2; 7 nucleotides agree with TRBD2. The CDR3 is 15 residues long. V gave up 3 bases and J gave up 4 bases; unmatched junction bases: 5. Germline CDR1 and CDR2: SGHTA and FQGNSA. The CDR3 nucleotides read TGTGCCAGCAGCTTCGGACTAGTTAGCACCGGGGAGCTGTTTTTT. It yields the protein CASSFGLVSTGELFF.

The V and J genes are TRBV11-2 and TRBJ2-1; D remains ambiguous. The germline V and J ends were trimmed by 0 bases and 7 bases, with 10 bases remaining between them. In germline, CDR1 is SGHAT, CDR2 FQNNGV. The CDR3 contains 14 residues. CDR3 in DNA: TGTGCCAGCAGCTTAGATCTGGGATGGAATGAGCAGTTCTTC. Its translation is CASSLDLGWNEQFF.

The CDR3 DNA reads as TGTGCCAGCTCACCCTCTAGCGGGGGTGCAGATACGCAGTATTTT. It encodes CASSPSSGGADTQYF. The gene calls are TRBV18 and TRBJ2-3; TRBD2 matches 10 bases. Germline V lookup: CDR1 KGHSH, CDR2 LQKENI. V lost 3 bases and J lost 4; bases outside the gene matches: 4. The CDR3 is 15 amino acids.

CDR3 sequence (DNA): TGTGCCTGGAGTTCATTTGGGGGCGTGTGGGGTAATGAGCAGTTCTTC. Translating it yields CAWSSFGGVWGNEQFF. The chain carries TRBV30 and TRBJ2-1; D might be TRBD1 (6 bases). V gave up 2 bases and J gave up 7 bases, with 21 bases separating them. The CDR3 sequence is 16 residues long. The germline V gene encodes CDR1 GTSNPN and CDR2 SVGIG (reference sequence).

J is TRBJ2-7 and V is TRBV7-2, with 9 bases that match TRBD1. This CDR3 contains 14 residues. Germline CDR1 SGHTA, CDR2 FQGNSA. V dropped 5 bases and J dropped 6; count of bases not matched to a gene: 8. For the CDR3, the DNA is TGTGCCAGCAGCCGTCCGGGACAGGGTCGCGAGCAGTACTTC. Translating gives CASSRPGQGREQYF.

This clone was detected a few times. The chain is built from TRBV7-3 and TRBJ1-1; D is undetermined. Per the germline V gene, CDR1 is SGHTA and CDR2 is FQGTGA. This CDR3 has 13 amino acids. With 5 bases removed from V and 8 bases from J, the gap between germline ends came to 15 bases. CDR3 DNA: TGTGCCAGCAGCCCCCTTCGGGTTAGCGAAGCTTTCTTT. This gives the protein CASSPLRVSEAFF.

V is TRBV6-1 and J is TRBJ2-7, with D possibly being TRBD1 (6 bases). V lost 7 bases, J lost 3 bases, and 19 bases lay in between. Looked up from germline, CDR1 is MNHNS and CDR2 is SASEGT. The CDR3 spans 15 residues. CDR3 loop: CASTIGQNYVYEQYF. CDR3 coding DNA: TGTGCCAGCACGATAGGACAGAACTACGTCTACGAGCAGTACTTC.

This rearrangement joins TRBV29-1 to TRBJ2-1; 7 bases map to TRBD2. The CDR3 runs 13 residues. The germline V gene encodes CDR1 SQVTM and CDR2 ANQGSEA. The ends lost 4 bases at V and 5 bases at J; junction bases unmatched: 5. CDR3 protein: CSVGEGRHNEQFF. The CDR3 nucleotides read TGCAGCGTTGGGGAGGGACGACACAATGAGCAGTTCTTC.

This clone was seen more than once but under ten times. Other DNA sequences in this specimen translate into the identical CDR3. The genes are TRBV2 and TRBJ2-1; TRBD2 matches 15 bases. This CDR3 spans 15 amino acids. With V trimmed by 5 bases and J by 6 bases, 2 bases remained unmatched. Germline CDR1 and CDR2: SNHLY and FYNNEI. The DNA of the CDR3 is TGTGCCAGCAGTCGGACTAGCGGGGGGGCCAATGAGCAGTTCTTC. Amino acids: CASSRTSGGANEQFF.

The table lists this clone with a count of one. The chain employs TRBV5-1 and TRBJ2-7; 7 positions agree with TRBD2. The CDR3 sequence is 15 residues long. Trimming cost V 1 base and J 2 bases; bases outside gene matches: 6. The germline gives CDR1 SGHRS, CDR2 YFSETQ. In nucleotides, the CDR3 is TGCGCCAGCAGCTTGCGTAGCGGGCCCACCTACGAGCAGTACTTC. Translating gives CASSLRSGPTYEQYF. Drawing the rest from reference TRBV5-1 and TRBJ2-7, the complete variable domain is KAGVTQTPRYLIKTRGQQVTLSCSPISGHRSVSWYQQTPGQGLQFLFEYFSETQRNKGNFPGRFSGRQFSNSRSEMNVSTLELGDSALYLCASSLRSGPTYEQYFGPGTRLTVT.

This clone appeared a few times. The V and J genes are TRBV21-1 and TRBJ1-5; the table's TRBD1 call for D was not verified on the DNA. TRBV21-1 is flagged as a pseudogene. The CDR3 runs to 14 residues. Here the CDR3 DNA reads TGTGCCAGCAGCAAAGAGGACACCGCTCAGCCCCAGCATTTT. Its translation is CASSKEDTAQPQHF.

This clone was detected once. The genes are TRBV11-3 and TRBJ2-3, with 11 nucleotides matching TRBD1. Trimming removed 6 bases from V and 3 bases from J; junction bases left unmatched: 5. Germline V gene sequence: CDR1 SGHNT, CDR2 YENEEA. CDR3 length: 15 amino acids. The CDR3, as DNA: TGTGCCAGCAGTTACCGGGACAGGGGGACAGATACGCAGTATTTT. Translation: CASSYRDRGTDTQYF.

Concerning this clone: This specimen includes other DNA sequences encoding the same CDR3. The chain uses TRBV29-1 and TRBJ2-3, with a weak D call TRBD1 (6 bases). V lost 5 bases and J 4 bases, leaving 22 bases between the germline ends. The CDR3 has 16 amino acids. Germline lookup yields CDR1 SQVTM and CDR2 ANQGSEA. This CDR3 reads CSVPGADRLISDTQYF. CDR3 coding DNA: TGCAGCGTTCCCGGTGCAGACAGGCTGATTTCAGATACGCAGTATTTT.

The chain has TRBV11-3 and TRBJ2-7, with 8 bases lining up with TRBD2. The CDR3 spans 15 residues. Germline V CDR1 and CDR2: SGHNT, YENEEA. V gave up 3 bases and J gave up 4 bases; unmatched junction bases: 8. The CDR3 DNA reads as TGTGCCAGCAGCTTTGGCGGGGGGCCGACGTACGAGCAGTACTTC. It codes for CASSFGGGPTYEQYF.

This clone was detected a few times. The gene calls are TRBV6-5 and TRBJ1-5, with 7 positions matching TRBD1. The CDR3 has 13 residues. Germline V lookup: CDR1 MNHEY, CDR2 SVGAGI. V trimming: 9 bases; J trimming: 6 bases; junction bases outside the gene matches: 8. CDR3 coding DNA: TGTGCCAGTAGCAACAGGGGAGGTCAGCCCCAGCATTTT. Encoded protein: CASSNRGGQPQHF.

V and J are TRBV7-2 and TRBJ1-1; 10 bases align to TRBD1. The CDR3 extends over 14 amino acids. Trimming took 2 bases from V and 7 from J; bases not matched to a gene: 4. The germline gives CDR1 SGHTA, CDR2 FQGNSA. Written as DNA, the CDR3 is TGTGCCAGCAGCTTATCAAGGGACAGGGGTGAAGCTTTCTTT. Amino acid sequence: CASSLSRDRGEAFF.

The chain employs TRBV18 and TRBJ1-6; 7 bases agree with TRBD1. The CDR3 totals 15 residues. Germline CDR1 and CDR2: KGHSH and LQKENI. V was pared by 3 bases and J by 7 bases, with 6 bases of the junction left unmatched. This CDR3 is CASSPRQGDNSPLHF. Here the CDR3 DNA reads TGTGCCAGCTCACCTAGACAGGGAGACAATTCACCCCTCCACTTT.

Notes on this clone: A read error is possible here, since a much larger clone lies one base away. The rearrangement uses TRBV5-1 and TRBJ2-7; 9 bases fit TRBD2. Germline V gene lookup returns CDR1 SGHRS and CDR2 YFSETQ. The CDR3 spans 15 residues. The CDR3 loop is CGSSLRRGGRGEQYF. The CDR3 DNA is TGCGGCAGCAGCTTGCGGCGGGGGGGCCGAGGCGAGCAGTACTTC.

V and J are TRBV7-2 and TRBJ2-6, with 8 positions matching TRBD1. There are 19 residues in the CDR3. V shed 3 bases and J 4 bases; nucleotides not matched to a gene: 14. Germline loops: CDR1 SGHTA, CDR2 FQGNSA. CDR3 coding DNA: TGTGCCAGCAGCTTGGAGGCAGGGGGCGCCTTTACCGGGGCCAACGTCCTGACTTTC. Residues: CASSLEAGGAFTGANVLTF. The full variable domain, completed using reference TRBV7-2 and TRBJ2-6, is GAGVSQSPSNKVTEKGKDVELRCDPISGHTALYWYRQSLGQGLEFLIYFQGNSAPDKSGLPSDRFSAERTGGSVSTLTIQRTQQEDSAVYLCASSLEAGGAFTGANVLTFGAGSRLTVL.

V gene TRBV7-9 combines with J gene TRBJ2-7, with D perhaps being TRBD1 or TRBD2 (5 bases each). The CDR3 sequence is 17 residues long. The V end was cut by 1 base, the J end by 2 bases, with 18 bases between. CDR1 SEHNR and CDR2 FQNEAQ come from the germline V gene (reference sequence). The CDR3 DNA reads TGTGCCAGCAGCTTAGGGGTGGGGCTAGCCCCGGCCTACGAGCAGTACTTC. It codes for CASSLGVGLAPAYEQYF.

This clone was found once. CDR3 in DNA: TGTGCCAGCAGTGCCCTAGCGGCTAACACCGGGGAGCTGTTTTTT. Protein: CASSALAANTGELFF. The chain has TRBV2 and TRBJ2-2, with 7 bases that match TRBD2. Germline V gives CDR1 SNHLY, CDR2 FYNNEI. The CDR3 has 15 amino acids. Trimming cost V 4 bases and J 2 bases; bases outside gene matches: 4. Full variable domain (outside the CDR3, taken from reference TRBV2 and TRBJ2-2): EPEVTQTPSHQVTQMGQEVILRCVPISNHLYFYWYRQILGQKVEFLVSFYNNEISEKSEIFDDQFSVERPDGSNFTLKIRSTKLEDSAMYFCASSALAANTGELFFGEGSRLTVL.

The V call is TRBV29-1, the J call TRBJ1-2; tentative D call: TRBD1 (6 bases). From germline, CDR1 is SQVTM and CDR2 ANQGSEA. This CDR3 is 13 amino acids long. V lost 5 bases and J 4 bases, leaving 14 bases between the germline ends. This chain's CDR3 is CSVFVQGRYGYTF. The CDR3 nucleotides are TGCAGCGTTTTCGTCCAGGGGCGCTATGGCTACACCTTC.

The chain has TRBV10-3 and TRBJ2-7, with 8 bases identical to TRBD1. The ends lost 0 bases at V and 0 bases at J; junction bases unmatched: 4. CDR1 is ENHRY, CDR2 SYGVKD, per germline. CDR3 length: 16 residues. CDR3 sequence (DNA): TGTGCCATCAGTGAGTCCCGGACAGGGCTCTCCTACGAGCAGTACTTC. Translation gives CAISESRTGLSYEQYF.

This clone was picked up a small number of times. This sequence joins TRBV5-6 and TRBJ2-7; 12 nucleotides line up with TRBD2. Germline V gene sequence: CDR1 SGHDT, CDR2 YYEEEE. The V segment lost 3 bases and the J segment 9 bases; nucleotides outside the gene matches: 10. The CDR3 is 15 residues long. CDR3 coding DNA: TGTGCCAGCAGCTCGACTAGCGGGGGACATCCCTCGCAGTACTTC. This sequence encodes CASSSTSGGHPSQYF. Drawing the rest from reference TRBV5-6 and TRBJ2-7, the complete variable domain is DAGVTQSPTHLIKTRGQQVTLRCSPKSGHDTVSWYQQALGQGPQFIFQYYEEEERQRGNFPDRFSGHQFPNYSSELNVNALLLGDSALYLCASSSTSGGHPSQYFGPGTRLTVT.

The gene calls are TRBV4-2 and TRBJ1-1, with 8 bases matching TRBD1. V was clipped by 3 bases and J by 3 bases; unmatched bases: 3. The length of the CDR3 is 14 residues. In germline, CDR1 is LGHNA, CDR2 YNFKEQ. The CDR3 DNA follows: TGTGCCAGCAGCCAGGCGGACAGGGACACTGAAGCTTTCTTT. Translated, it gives CASSQADRDTEAFF.

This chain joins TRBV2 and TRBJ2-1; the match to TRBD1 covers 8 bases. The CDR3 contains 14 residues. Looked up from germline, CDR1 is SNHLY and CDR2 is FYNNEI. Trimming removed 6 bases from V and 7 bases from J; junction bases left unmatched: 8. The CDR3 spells CASRVEDRANEQFF. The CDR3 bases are TGTGCCAGCAGAGTTGAGGACAGGGCTAATGAGCAGTTCTTC.

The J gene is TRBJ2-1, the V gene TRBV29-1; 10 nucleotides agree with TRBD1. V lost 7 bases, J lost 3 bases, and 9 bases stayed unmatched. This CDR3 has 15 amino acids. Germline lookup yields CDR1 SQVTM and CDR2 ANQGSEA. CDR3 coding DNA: TGCAGCGCTCGCGGGGACAGGGGACTCTACAATGAGCAGTTCTTC. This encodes CSARGDRGLYNEQFF.

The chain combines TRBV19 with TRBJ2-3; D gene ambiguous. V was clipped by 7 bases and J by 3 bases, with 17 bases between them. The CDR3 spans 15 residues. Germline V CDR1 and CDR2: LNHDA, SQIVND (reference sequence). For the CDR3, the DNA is TGTGCCAGTATACAATTCTTACGCGGTACAGATACGCAGTATTTT. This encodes CASIQFLRGTDTQYF.

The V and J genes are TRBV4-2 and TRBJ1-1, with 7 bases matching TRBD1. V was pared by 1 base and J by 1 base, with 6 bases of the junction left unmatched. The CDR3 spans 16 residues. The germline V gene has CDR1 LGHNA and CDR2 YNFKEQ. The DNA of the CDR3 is TGTGCCAGCAGCCAAGCAGGGGGACCTGCGAACACTGAAGCTTTCTTT. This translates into CASSQAGGPANTEAFF.

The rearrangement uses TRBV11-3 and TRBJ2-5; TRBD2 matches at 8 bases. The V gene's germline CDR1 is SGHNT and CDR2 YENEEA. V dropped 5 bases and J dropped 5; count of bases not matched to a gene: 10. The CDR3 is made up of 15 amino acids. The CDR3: CASSQGLDVAETQYF. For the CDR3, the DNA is TGTGCCAGCAGCCAGGGACTAGACGTCGCGGAGACCCAGTACTTC.